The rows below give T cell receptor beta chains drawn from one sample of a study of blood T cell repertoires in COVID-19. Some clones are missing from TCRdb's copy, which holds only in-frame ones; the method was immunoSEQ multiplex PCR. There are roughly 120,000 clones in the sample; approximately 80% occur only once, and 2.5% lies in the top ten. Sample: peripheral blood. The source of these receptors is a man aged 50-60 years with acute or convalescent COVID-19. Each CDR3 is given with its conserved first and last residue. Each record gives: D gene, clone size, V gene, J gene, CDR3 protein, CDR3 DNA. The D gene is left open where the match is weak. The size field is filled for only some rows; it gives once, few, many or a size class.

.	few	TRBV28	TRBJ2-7	CASRPTGTSYEQYF	TGTGCCAGCAGACCTACCGGGACATCTTACGAGCAGTACTTC
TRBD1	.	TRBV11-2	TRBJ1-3	CASSFESGTEGNTIYF	TGTGCCAGCAGCTTCGAATCCGGGACAGAAGGAAACACCATATATTTT
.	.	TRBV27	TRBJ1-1	CASSYRPNTEAFF	TGTGCCAGCAGTTACAGGCCGAACACTGAAGCTTTCTTT
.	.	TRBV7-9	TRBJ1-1	CASTTQGLNTEAFF	TGTGCCAGCACCACACAGGGATTGAACACTGAAGCTTTCTTT
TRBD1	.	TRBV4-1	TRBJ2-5	CASSQGTGTYETQYF	TGCGCCAGCAGCCAGGGGACAGGGACTTATGAGACCCAGTACTTC
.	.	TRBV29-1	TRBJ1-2	CSVPGHGGYTF	TGCAGCGTCCCGGGACACGGTGGCTACACCTTC
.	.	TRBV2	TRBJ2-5	CASRGLGGVPSKAQYF	TGTGCCAGCAGAGGTTTGGGCGGGGTACCCTCAAAGGCCCAGTACTTC
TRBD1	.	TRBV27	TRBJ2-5	CASNSLGQGEETQYF	TGTGCCAGCAATAGCCTGGGACAGGGGGAAGAGACCCAGTACTTC
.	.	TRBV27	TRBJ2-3	CASRSHTDTQYF	TGTGCCAGCAGGTCCCACACAGATACGCAGTATTTT
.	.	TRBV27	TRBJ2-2	CASSLSRGGGGELFF	TGTGCCAGCAGTTTGAGTAGGGGAGGGGGCGGGGAGCTGTTTTTT
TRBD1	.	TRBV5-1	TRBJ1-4	CASSSGTGAATF	TGCGCCAGCAGCTCCGGGACAGGGGCTGCGACTTTT